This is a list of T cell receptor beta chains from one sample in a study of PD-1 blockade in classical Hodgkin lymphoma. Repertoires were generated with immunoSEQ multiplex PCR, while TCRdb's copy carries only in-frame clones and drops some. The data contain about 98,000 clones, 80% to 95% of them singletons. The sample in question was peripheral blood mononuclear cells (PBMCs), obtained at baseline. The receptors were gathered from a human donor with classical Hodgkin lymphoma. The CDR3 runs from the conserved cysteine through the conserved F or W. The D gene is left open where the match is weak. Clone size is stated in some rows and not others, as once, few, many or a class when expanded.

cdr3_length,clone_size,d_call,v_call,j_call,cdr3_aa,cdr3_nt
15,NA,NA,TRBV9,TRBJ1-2,CASSLWGGDNYGYTF,TGTGCCAGCAGCCTTTGGGGTGGGGACAACTATGGCTACACCTTC
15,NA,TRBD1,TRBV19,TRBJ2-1,CASRHTGGGYNEQFF,TGTGCCAGTAGACACACAGGGGGTGGCTACAATGAGCAGTTCTTC
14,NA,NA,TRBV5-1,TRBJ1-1,CASSLRPPNTEAFF,TGCGCCAGCAGCTTGCGTCCTCCGAACACTGAAGCTTTCTTT
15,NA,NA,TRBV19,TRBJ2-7,CASSLMPGQPYEQYF,TGTGCCAGTAGTTTGATGCCGGGACAACCTTACGAGCAGTACTTC
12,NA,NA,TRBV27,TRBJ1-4,CASTTGGEKLFF,TGTGCCAGCACCACTGGAGGCGAAAAACTGTTTTTT
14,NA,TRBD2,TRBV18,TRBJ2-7,CASSLAGEGYEQYF,TGTGCCAGCTCCCTAGCGGGAGAGGGCTACGAGCAGTACTTC
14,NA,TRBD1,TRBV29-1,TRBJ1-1,CSVEVGQGHTEAFF,TGCAGCGTTGAAGTCGGACAGGGACACACTGAAGCTTTCTTT
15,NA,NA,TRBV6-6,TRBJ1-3,CASTNSRGSGNTIYF,TGTGCCAGCACCAACAGCAGGGGCTCTGGAAACACCATATATTTT
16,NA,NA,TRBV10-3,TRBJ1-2,CAISEKTSGGANGYTF,TGTGCCATCAGTGAAAAAACCTCTGGGGGAGCCAATGGCTACACCTTC
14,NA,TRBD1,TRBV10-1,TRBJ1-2,CASSDSRGPDGYTF,TGCGCCAGCAGTGACTCGAGGGGGCCGGATGGCTACACCTTC
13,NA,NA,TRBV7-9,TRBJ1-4,CASSLVGGEKLFF,TGTGCCAGCAGCTTAGTGGGGGGCGAAAAACTGTTTTTT
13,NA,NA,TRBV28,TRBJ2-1,CASIQGGYNEQFF,TGTGCCAGCATACAGGGTGGGTACAATGAGCAGTTCTTC
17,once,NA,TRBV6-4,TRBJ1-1,CASSEGRGGYKQGEAFF,TGTGCCAGCAGTGAGGGCCGAGGGGGGTATAAGCAGGGTGAAGCTTTCTTT
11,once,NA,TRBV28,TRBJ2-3,CASTHTDTQYF,TGTGCCAGCACCCACACAGATACGCAGTATTTT
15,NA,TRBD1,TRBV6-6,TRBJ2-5,CASSPWDRGQETQYF,TGTGCCAGCAGCCCCTGGGACAGGGGGCAAGAGACCCAGTACTTC
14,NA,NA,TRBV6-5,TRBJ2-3,CASSYEEYTDTQYF,TGTGCCAGCAGTTACGAGGAGTACACAGATACGCAGTATTTT
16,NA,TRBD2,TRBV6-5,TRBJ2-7,CASSYLGGGRSYEQYF,TGTGCCAGCAGTTATTTAGGCGGGGGAAGGTCCTACGAGCAGTACTTC
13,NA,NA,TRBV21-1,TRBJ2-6,CASRISGANVLTF,TGTGCCAGCCGTATCTCTGGGGCCAACGTCCTGACTTTC
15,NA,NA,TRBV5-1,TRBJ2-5,CASSSDLARQETQYF,TGCGCCAGCAGTTCAGATCTAGCACGACAAGAGACCCAGTACTTC
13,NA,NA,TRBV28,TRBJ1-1,CASSLEQGYEAFF,TGTGCCAGCAGTTTGGAGCAGGGGTACGAAGCTTTCTTT
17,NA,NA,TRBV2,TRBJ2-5,CASSGATTSRGLETQYF,TGTGCCAGCAGTGGGGCGACTACTAGTCGGGGGCTGGAGACCCAGTACTTC
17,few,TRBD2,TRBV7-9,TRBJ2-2,CASSFSSSGSSGGELFF,TGTGCCAGCAGCTTTTCTTCTAGCGGGAGTTCGGGCGGGGAGCTGTTTTTT
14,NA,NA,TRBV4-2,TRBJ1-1,CASSQGSLNTEAFF,TGTGCCAGCAGCCAAGGCAGTTTGAACACTGAAGCTTTCTTT
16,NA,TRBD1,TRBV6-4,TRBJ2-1,CPQKGLSTGGYNEQFF,TGCCCTCAGAAGGGGCTATCGACAGGGGGATACAATGAGCAGTTCTTC
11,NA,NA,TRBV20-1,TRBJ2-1,CSASPGGEQFF,TGCAGTGCTAGCCCGGGGGGCGAGCAGTTCTTC
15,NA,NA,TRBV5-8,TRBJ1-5,CASSLGGSANQPQHF,TGTGCCAGCAGCTTGGGAGGGAGTGCCAATCAGCCCCAGCATTTT
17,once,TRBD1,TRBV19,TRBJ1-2,CASSIGRGRFSNGGYTF,TGTGCCAGTAGTATAGGCAGGGGGCGCTTCAGTAACGGTGGCTACACCTTC
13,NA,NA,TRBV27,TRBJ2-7,CASSSGRGYEQYF,TGTGCCAGCAGTTCAGGCCGGGGCTACGAGCAGTACTTC
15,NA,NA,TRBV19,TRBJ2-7,CASRPMDRRAYEQYF,TGTGCCAGTAGGCCAATGGACAGGAGGGCCTACGAGCAGTACTTC
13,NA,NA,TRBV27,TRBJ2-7,CASWSGGSYEQYF,TGTGCCAGCTGGTCGGGCGGCTCCTACGAGCAGTACTTC
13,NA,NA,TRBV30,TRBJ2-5,CAWSVFFRETQYF,TGTGCCTGGAGTGTATTTTTTCGGGAGACCCAGTACTTC
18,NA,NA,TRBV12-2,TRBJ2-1,CASRLGPPPAGGGNEQFF,TGTGCAAGTCGCTTAGGTCCCCCCCCAGCGGGAGGTGGGAATGAGCAGTTCTTC
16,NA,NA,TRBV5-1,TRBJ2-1,CASKFSGPLKDNEQFF,TGCGCCAGCAAATTTAGTGGTCCCCTCAAGGACAATGAGCAGTTCTTC
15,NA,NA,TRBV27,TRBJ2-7,CASRPEAGRTYEQYF,TGTGCCAGCAGACCCGAGGCAGGACGGACCTACGAGCAGTACTTC
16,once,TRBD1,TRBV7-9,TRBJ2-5,CASSLGDRGLQETQYF,TGTGCCAGCAGCTTAGGGGACAGGGGCCTCCAAGAGACCCAGTACTTC
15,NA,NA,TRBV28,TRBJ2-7,CASSPLQEPPYEQYF,TGTGCCAGCAGCCCACTCCAGGAACCCCCTTACGAGCAGTACTTC
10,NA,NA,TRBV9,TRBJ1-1,CASSPRVAFF,TGTGCCAGCAGCCCCAGGGTGGCTTTCTTT
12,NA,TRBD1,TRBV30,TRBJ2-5,CALTGRQETQYF,TGTGCCTTGACAGGGCGCCAAGAGACCCAGTACTTC
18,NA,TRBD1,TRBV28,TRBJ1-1,CASSLALGTGLKNTEAFF,TGTGCCAGCAGTCTAGCCCTCGGGACAGGTCTTAAGAACACTGAAGCTTTCTTT
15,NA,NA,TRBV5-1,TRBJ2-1,CATNDGTASYNEQFF,TGCGCCACCAACGACGGAACTGCATCTTACAATGAGCAGTTCTTC
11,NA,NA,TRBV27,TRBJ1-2,CASSDGAGYTF,TGTGCCAGCAGTGACGGGGCTGGCTACACCTTC
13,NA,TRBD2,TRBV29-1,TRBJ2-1,CSVTTSANNEQFF,TGCAGCGTTACTACTAGCGCCAACAATGAGCAGTTCTTC
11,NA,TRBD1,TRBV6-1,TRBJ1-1,CASSYRGGAFF,TGTGCCAGCAGTTACAGGGGGGGGGCTTTCTTT
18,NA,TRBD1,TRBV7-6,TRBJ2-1,CASSFKQVQGQGYNEQFF,TGTGCCAGCAGCTTTAAACAAGTTCAGGGACAGGGGTACAATGAGCAGTTCTTC
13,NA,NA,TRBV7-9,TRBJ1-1,CASSLEGTHEAFF,TGTGCCAGCAGCTTAGAGGGGACCCATGAAGCTTTCTTT
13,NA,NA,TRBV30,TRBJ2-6,CAWSVRGANVLTF,TGTGCCTGGAGTGTACGTGGGGCCAACGTCCTGACTTTC
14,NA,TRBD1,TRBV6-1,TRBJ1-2,CASSGVRGPYGYTF,TGTGCCAGCAGTGGGGTCAGGGGGCCCTATGGCTACACCTTC